The 9 T cell receptor beta chains below come from one sample, sequenced in a study of T-cell reconstitution after alpha-beta-depleted transplantation in children. TCRbeta library construction was performed incorporating unique molecular identifiers. One entry per CDR3 protein, called by TCRdb with MiXCR from the PCR reads. The sample shows about 440,000 distinct CDR3 sequences, roughly 44% of them seen only once. Source: PBMCs, taken before TCRalphabeta/CD19-depleted stem cell transplant. These receptors came from a girl aged 2 to 10 with aplastic anemia, due to receive a stem cell transplant.

About this clonotype: This may come from a read error, since a much larger clone is one base off. The chain links TRBV7-6 to TRBJ2-7; D is uncertain. CDR1 and CDR2 from the germline V gene are SGHVS and FNYEAQ. This CDR3 comprises 13 residues. The CDR3: CASSGWNSYEQHF. Written as DNA, the CDR3 is TGTGCCAGCTCCGGATGGAACTCCTACGAGCAGCACTTC.

The chain joins TRBV5-1 to TRBJ2-3, with a possible D match to TRBD1 (6 bases). V lost 1 base to trimming and J lost 1 base, with 7 bases between them. Per the germline V gene, CDR1 is SGHRS and CDR2 is YFSETQ. The CDR3 is 14 residues long. The CDR3 nucleotides read TGCGCCAGCAGCTTGAAGGGGGGCACAGATACGCAGTATTTT. Amino acid sequence: CASSLKGGTDTQYF.

The chain carries TRBV6-1 and TRBJ2-3; possibly TRBD1 or TRBD2 for D (5 bases each). CDR1 and CDR2 from the germline V gene are MNHNS and SASEGT. The V end was cut by 6 bases, the J end by 6 bases, with 16 bases between. This CDR3 region has 14 residues. The CDR3 protein is CASSSFVGDDTQYF. The DNA for the CDR3 is TGTGCCAGCAGCTCCTTCGTCGGGGACGATACGCAGTATTTT.

This clonotype turned up a few times. The chain links TRBV20-1 to TRBJ1-2; D unresolved. Looked up from germline, CDR1 is DFQATT and CDR2 is SNEGSKA (reference sequence). The CDR3 totals 16 residues. Trimming took 4 bases from V and 8 from J, leaving 26 bases between them. The CDR3 loop is CSATNRVRERERGYTF. Here the CDR3 DNA reads TGCAGTGCTACGAATAGGGTTCGGGAAAGGGAAAGGGGCTACACCTTC.

The V call is TRBV7-2, the J call TRBJ2-7, with 10 positions matching TRBD1. Trimming removed 5 bases from V and 2 bases from J; junction bases left unmatched: 9. The germline CDR1 and CDR2 sequences are SGHTA and FQGNSA. The length of the CDR3 is 16 residues. In nucleotides, the CDR3 is TGTGCCAGCAGCCCCTCCGGGACAGGGGCCGCCTACGAGCAGTACTTC. Its translation is CASSPSGTGAAYEQYF.

This chain links TRBV5-1 with TRBJ2-1; 9 nucleotides line up with TRBD2. Germline trimming cut 1 base from V and 12 bases from J; bases unmatched to any gene: 14. Germline V CDR1 and CDR2: SGHRS, YFSETQ. This CDR3 has 16 amino acids. The CDR3 nucleotides read TGCGCCAGCAGCTTGTTGCGGGAGGGCCGCATAGGCGTGCAGTTCTTC. Amino acid sequence: CASSLLREGRIGVQFF.

This chain links TRBV5-1 with TRBJ2-3; TRBD2 aligns across 14 bases. In germline, CDR1 is SGHRS, CDR2 YFSETQ. The ends lost 7 bases at V and 2 bases at J; junction bases unmatched: 3. CDR3 length equals 15 residues. CDR3 nucleotide sequence: TGCGCCAGCGGGGGACTAGCGGGAGTCACAGATACGCAGTATTTT. The encoded protein is CASGGLAGVTDTQYF.

This rearrangement joins TRBV12-3 or TRBV12-4 to TRBJ2-7, with 9 positions matching TRBD1. V dropped 6 bases and J dropped 3; count of bases not matched to a gene: 9. The CDR3 has 15 amino acids. CDR3 coding DNA: TGTGCCAGCAGCCGAGCCGGGACAGGGAACTACGAGCAGTACTTC. Protein: CASSRAGTGNYEQYF.

This clonotype was counted at least ten times. The V gene is TRBV29-1, the J gene TRBJ1-6; tentative D call: TRBD1 (5 bases). The CDR3 spans 17 residues. V was clipped by 1 base and J by 8 bases, with 21 bases between them. CDR1 is SQVTM, CDR2 ANQGSEA, per germline. CDR3 amino acids: CSVEVWGSRQPDSPLHF. DNA of the CDR3: TGCAGCGTTGAAGTTTGGGGGTCGCGACAGCCAGATTCACCCCTCCACTTT.